This T cell receptor (beta chain) was recorded in a study of blood T cell repertoires in COVID-19 (dated by TCRdb to between 2020 and 2021). Concerning the study at large: Collaborator samples came from the United States, Italy and Spain and covered acute and convalescent phases of COVID-19. The material from the prospective study consisted of cDNA or gDNA derived from T cells, B-cell-depleted T cells, or PBMCs. Deeply sampled blood TCRbeta repertoires from subjects exposed to, actively infected with, or recovered from COVID-19 were included in the dataset. The repertoires were released in a freely available public database intended as a resource for research on the immune response to SARS-CoV-2. Samples came from the ongoing ImmuneRACE study (first 160 participants) plus 1,254 subjects from 6 global collaborators. HLA class I and class II types, where available, came from metadata supplied by the sample provider rather than from assay-based typing. The sample metadata nearly always contained a de-identified subject ID, COVID-19 status, age in years and sex.

There are 14 amino acids in the CDR3, from cysteine to phenylalanine inclusive. The DNA shown is the 42-base CDR3, in frame from base 1. From a lookup of the germline V gene, CDR1 and CDR2 are SGHVS and FQNEAQ. The junction shows trimming of 5 bases on V and 3 bases on J, and the gene matches do not reach 5 bases of it. The immunoSEQ Assay, a bias-controlled multiplex PCR, was used to amplify TCRbeta CDR3 regions from genomic DNA. In the source study's methods: Nucleated cell counts per sample were estimated from amplification of reference gene primers within the assay. Sequence reads were collapsed and filtered to measure the absolute abundance of every unique TCRbeta CDR3 rearrangement. For each sample, productive Simpson clonality was calculated by taking the square root of Simpson's diversity index across productive rearrangements. TCRdb carries this immuneACCESS record with in-frame sequences only. Its versions omit some clonotypes, under half of them owing to an unresolved V gene in the studies checked, with the rest unexplained. V and J calls plus clone size are reproduced from that table; the DNA served to infer D and trimming. Recorded for this sample are about 32,000 clones; 65% to 90% of them occurred a single time. Just over 5.5% of the sample goes to the ten largest clones.

A note on this clone: Its antigen specificity is not known. No base qualities exist here, and no much larger clone lies one base off it.

Each collaborating institution followed its own protocols to collect whole blood in K2EDTA tubes. For TCRbeta analysis, collaborators shipped samples in one of three forms: frozen whole blood, isolated PBMCs, or DNA extracted from either of those sample types. Paper-wide results and their limitations: How much clinical and demographic metadata was included differed by source and by participant, and the metadata was provided uncurated.

The sequenced material came from peripheral blood. The chain couples TRBV7-8 to TRBJ1-1; 8 junctional bases match TRBD1. The clonotype was recovered from a woman over 75 with active or convalescent COVID-19. The CDR3 amino acid sequence is: CASSLRGRDTEAFF. The DNA reads as follows: TGTGCCAGCAGCCTCAGGGGGCGGGACACTGAAGCTTTCTTT. The full variable domain, with segments outside the CDR3 supplied by the reference TRBV7-8 and TRBJ1-1 proteins, appears as GAGVSQSPRYKVAKRGQDVALRCDPISGHVSLFWYQQALGQGPEFLTYFQNEAQLDKSGLPSDRFFAERPEGSVSTLKIQRTQQEDSAVYLCASSLRGRDTEAFFGQGTRLTVV.